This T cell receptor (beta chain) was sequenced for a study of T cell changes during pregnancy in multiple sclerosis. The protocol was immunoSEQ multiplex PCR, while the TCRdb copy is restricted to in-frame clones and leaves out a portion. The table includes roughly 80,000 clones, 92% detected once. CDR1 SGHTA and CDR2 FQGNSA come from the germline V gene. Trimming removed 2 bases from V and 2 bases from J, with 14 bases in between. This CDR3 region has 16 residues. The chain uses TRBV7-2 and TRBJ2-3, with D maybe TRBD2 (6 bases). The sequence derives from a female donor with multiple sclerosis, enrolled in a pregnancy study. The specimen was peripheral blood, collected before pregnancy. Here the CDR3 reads CASSLNSAGSTDTQYF. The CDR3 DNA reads TGTGCCAGCAGCTTAAACTCCGCGGGGTCCACAGATACGCAGTATTTT.